A single sample is the source of the 32 T cell receptor beta chains below, sequenced in a study of blood T cell repertoires in COVID-19. TCRdb keeps only in-frame clones here, not all; method: immunoSEQ multiplex PCR. The sample holds hundreds of thousands of clones; 85% to 90% are singletons and the top ten take 3.5% to 4%. Sequencing was carried out using PBMCs or T cells enriched from blood (not recorded which). The receptors originated from a woman between 25 and 40 years old with acute COVID-19.

The chain joins TRBV15 to TRBJ1-6; D not certain. The CDR3 is made up of 15 amino acids. Trimming took 1 base from V and 3 from J, leaving 7 bases between them. The germline CDR1 and CDR2 sequences are LNHNV and YYDKDF (reference sequence). The CDR3 DNA reads as TGTGCCACCAGCAGAGGCGGAATCTATAATTCACCCCTCCACTTT. It translates to CATSRGGIYNSPLHF.

V is TRBV27 and J is TRBJ2-7; D not certain. Germline CDR1 is MNHEY and CDR2 is SMNVEV (reference sequence). CDR3 length: 13 amino acids. With 6 bases removed from V and 3 bases from J, the gap between germline ends came to 12 bases. CDR3 residues: CASRYSVLYEQYF. DNA of the CDR3: TGTGCCAGCAGGTACAGTGTTCTCTACGAGCAGTACTTC.

The V and J genes are TRBV5-1 and TRBJ2-3; TRBD2 matches at 11 bases. Germline loops: CDR1 SGHRS, CDR2 YFSETQ. The CDR3 totals 16 residues. The V segment lost 4 bases and the J segment 2 bases; nucleotides outside the gene matches: 6. The CDR3 sequence: CASSHIAGGPTDTQYF. CDR3 sequence (DNA): TGCGCCAGCAGCCACATAGCGGGGGGGCCCACAGATACGCAGTATTTT.

The chain combines TRBV19 with TRBJ1-5; no reliable D call. V was shortened by 7 bases and J by 3 bases, with 16 bases between the two germline ends. The CDR3 consists of 15 residues. The V gene's germline CDR1 is LNHDA and CDR2 SQIVND (reference sequence). CDR3 loop: CASTPRTGVNQPQHF. The CDR3 DNA follows: TGTGCCAGTACTCCCCGGACTGGGGTCAATCAGCCCCAGCATTTT.

This clone was counted only a few times. The chain links TRBV5-8 to TRBJ2-4, with a weak D call TRBD1 (6 bases). Trimming removed 4 bases from V and 8 bases from J, with 16 bases in between. Germline V CDR1 and CDR2: SGHTS, YDEGEE. The CDR3 covers 14 residues. This chain's CDR3 is CASSARGGGDIQYF. As DNA, the CDR3 is TGTGCCAGCAGCGCCCGGGGTGGGGGCGACATTCAGTACTTC.

This chain connects TRBV11-2 to TRBJ1-2; maybe TRBD1 (5 bases). This CDR3 is 14 amino acids long. The V gene's germline CDR1 is SGHAT and CDR2 FQNNGV. V lost 0 bases and J 8 bases, leaving 13 bases between the germline ends. CDR3 in DNA: TGTGCCAGCAGCTTAGATGGGGGGTCATACGGCTACACCTTC. Translating gives CASSLDGGSYGYTF.

The rearrangement links TRBV5-1 to TRBJ1-1, with 9 bases lining up with TRBD1. CDR1 is SGHRS and CDR2 is YFSETQ in the germline V gene. Losses at the gene ends were 3 bases for V and 4 bases for J; bases not matched to a gene: 10. The CDR3 loop spans 16 amino acids. CDR3 loop: CASSSSLGQGGTEAFF. CDR3 sequence (DNA): TGCGCCAGCAGCTCCTCGTTGGGACAGGGTGGCACTGAAGCTTTCTTT.

The chain is built from TRBV3-1 (or the pseudogene TRBV3-2) and TRBJ1-1, with D possibly matching TRBD1 (6 bases). The CDR3 sequence is 15 residues long. The V and J ends lost 1 base and 4 bases respectively, with 13 bases between them. Germline-derived CDR1 and CDR2 are LGHDT and YNNKEL (reference sequence). The CDR3 bases are TGTGCCAGCAGCCAAGGAGTCAGGGGCGGCACTGAAGCTTTCTTT. This gives the protein CASSQGVRGGTEAFF.

The CDR3 is CASSPGQTGLNSPLHF. CDR3 DNA sequence: TGCGCCAGCAGCCCAGGACAGACAGGGTTAAATTCACCCCTCCACTTT. The chain recombines TRBV4-3 with TRBJ1-6; TRBD1 matches at 7 bases. The CDR3 extends over 16 amino acids. The ends lost 4 bases at V and 7 bases at J; junction bases unmatched: 10. Germline loops: CDR1 LGHNA, CDR2 YSLEER.

The chain has TRBV5-1 and TRBJ2-1, with D unclear. V was shortened by 0 bases and J by 5 bases, with 9 bases between the two germline ends. Germline V gives CDR1 SGHRS, CDR2 YFSETQ. This CDR3 region has 14 residues. The CDR3 region is CASSLELTNNEQFF. The CDR3 DNA follows: TGCGCCAGCAGCTTGGAGTTGACAAACAATGAGCAGTTCTTC.

Turning to this clone: At one of its ends the junction is not consistent with the germline gene, which may arise from a read error. V usage is TRBV5-4 and J usage is TRBJ2-1, with TRBD2 as a possible D gene (6 bases). The CDR3 consists of 16 residues. Germline lookup yields CDR1 SGHNT and CDR2 YYREEE (reference sequence). The DNA of the CDR3 is TGTGCCAGCACCTTGGGTGGGGGGAGCTCCTACAATGAGCAGTTCTTC. Translated: CASTLGGGSSYNEQFF.

This clone has just one count. The rearrangement joins TRBV6-5 to TRBJ1-1; 7 bases match TRBD1. V shed 5 bases and J 1 base; nucleotides not matched to a gene: 4. Germline values: CDR1 MNHEY, CDR2 SVGAGI. The CDR3 length is 14 residues. The CDR3 nucleotides read TGTGCCAGCAGTCCCAGGGGGGCGAACACTGAAGCTTTCTTT. This codes for CASSPRGANTEAFF.

V is TRBV5-1 and J is TRBJ2-1, with D uncertain. Germline CDR1 and CDR2: SGHRS and YFSETQ. The CDR3 has 12 residues. Trimming took 1 base from V and 5 from J, leaving 4 bases between them. CDR3 coding DNA: TGCGCCAGCAGCTTGTTCAACAATGAGCAGTTCTTC. Translating gives CASSLFNNEQFF.

This clone appeared a single time. The V gene is TRBV6-1, the J gene TRBJ2-5, with D unclear. Germline CDR1 reads MNHNS; CDR2 reads SASEGT. This CDR3 region has 13 residues. The germline V and J ends were trimmed by 3 bases and 2 bases, with 7 bases remaining between them. CDR3 nucleotides: TGTGCCAGCAGTGATTTACTTCAAGAGACCCAGTACTTC. Amino acid sequence: CASSDLLQETQYF.

The DNA for the CDR3 is TGTGCCAGCAGCTTAAACGGGGGGCCGGACACCGGGGAGCTGTTTTTT. Translation gives CASSLNGGPDTGELFF. The chain carries TRBV11-3 and TRBJ2-2, with D possibly being TRBD2 (7 bases). V lost 2 bases to trimming and J lost 3 bases, with 13 bases between them. CDR3 length equals 16 residues. Germline V gene data show CDR1 as SGHNT and CDR2 as YENEEA.

As DNA, the CDR3 is TGTGCCAGCAGTCCGGGACAGGAACGACTCCGGCCCACGGTTAACTATGGCTACACCTTC. Translating it yields CASSPGQERLRPTVNYGYTF. The chain combines TRBV6-6 with TRBJ1-2; 8 bases map to TRBD1. Germline lookup yields CDR1 MNHNY and CDR2 SVGAGI (reference sequence). The CDR3 spans 20 residues. V was clipped by 5 bases and J by 1 base; unmatched bases: 21.

This clone was counted a single time. The rearrangement uses TRBV30 and TRBJ1-4; a weak D match, TRBD1 (5 bases). The V gene's germline CDR1 is GTSNPN and CDR2 SVGIG (reference sequence). The CDR3 has 14 amino acids. The V gene lost 3 bases and the J gene lost 3 bases, with 11 bases spanning the gap. CDR3 DNA sequence: TGTGCCTGGAGGCAGGGCTTGTCTAATGAAAAACTGTTTTTT. Residues: CAWRQGLSNEKLFF.

The rearrangement links TRBV3-1 (or the pseudogene TRBV3-2) to TRBJ2-1; possible D gene TRBD2, 5 bases. CDR1 LGHDT and CDR2 YNNKEL come from the germline V gene (reference sequence). The V end was cut by 5 bases, the J end by 4 bases, with 18 bases between. There are 16 residues in the CDR3. This CDR3 reads CASSGRTLPLYNEQFF. In nucleotides, the CDR3 is TGTGCCAGCAGCGGGCGGACTTTACCTCTTTACAATGAGCAGTTCTTC.

The rearrangement links TRBV5-1 to TRBJ2-5, with TRBD2 matching 12 bases. This CDR3 has 16 residues. V lost 0 bases to trimming and J lost 5 bases; unmatched junction nucleotides: 5. Germline loops: CDR1 SGHRS, CDR2 YFSETQ. The CDR3 loop reads CASSLALAGGHETQYF. In nucleotides, the CDR3 is TGCGCCAGCAGCTTGGCCCTAGCGGGGGGGCACGAGACCCAGTACTTC.

The rearrangement uses TRBV28 and TRBJ2-7; 7 bases are shared with TRBD2. The CDR3 has 13 amino acids. After removal of 10 bases from V and 0 bases from J, the junction contained 6 bases not matched to a gene. Germline CDR1 reads MDHEN; CDR2 reads SYDVKM. This CDR3 is CATGEGSSYEQYF. CDR3 in DNA: TGTGCCACCGGGGAGGGGTCCTCCTACGAGCAGTACTTC.

This clone turned up a few times. The chain uses TRBV7-8 and TRBJ1-2; possible D gene TRBD1, 6 bases. Deletions cut 4 bases from V and 3 bases from J, with 15 bases between. CDR1 and CDR2 (germline): SGHVS, FQNEAQ. The length of the CDR3 is 15 residues. The CDR3 DNA reads TGTGCCAGCAGCTCTGGGGACAAAACATACTATGGCTACACCTTC. Its translation is CASSSGDKTYYGYTF.

V is TRBV3-1 (or the pseudogene TRBV3-2) and J is TRBJ2-1, with 10 bases lining up with TRBD2. J gave up 6 bases and V 0 bases, and 2 bases lay outside the gene matches. CDR1 is LGHDT, CDR2 YNNKEL, per germline (reference sequence). The CDR3 extends over 15 amino acids. The CDR3 sequence: CASSQDSGGINEQFF. The CDR3 DNA sequence: TGTGCCAGCAGCCAAGATAGCGGGGGGATCAATGAGCAGTTCTTC.

The CDR3 nucleotides read TGTGCCAGCAGTTTACGCCGTGGACAGGGAACTTACGAGCAGTACTTC. Residues: CASSLRRGQGTYEQYF. The gene calls are TRBV27 and TRBJ2-7, with 8 bases identical to TRBD1. V shed 2 bases, J shed 4 bases, and the junction held 10 bases outside the gene matches. The CDR3 totals 16 residues. Germline V gives CDR1 MNHEY, CDR2 SMNVEV (reference sequence).

This clone was counted a single time. The rearrangement uses TRBV2 and TRBJ1-6, with D possibly being TRBD1 (6 bases). The CDR3 spans 15 residues. V was shortened by 2 bases and J by 6 bases, with 11 bases between the two germline ends. Germline CDR1 is SNHLY and CDR2 is FYNNEI. This CDR3 is CASSENGRGNSPLHF. In nucleotides, the CDR3 is TGTGCCAGCAGTGAAAACGGCAGGGGTAATTCACCCCTCCACTTT.

The rearrangement uses TRBV7-2 and TRBJ2-3; TRBD1 matches 10 bases. J was trimmed by 3 bases and V by 4 bases; bases with no gene match: 4. This CDR3 has 15 residues. The germline V gene has CDR1 SGHTA and CDR2 FQGNSA. CDR3 in DNA: TGTGCCAGCAGCTCGGACAGGGGGAAGACAGATACGCAGTATTTT. Its protein is CASSSDRGKTDTQYF.

The chain couples TRBV6-5 to TRBJ2-7; 7 positions agree with TRBD1. This CDR3 has 14 amino acids. Germline loops: CDR1 MNHEY, CDR2 SVGAGI. The junction had 9 bases not matched to a gene; V was cut back by 8 bases and J by 2 bases. The CDR3 loop is CASESWTGAYEQYF. CDR3 in DNA: TGTGCCAGCGAAAGCTGGACAGGCGCCTACGAGCAGTACTTC.

V is TRBV4-1 and J is TRBJ1-1; D not resolved. Germline CDR1 is MGHRA and CDR2 is YSYEKL. This CDR3 is 14 amino acids long. Trimming removed 3 bases from V and 0 bases from J, with 8 bases in between. Written as DNA, the CDR3 is TGCGCCAGCAGCCAGGAGCCCATGAACACTGAAGCTTTCTTT. Amino acid sequence: CASSQEPMNTEAFF.

This clone has only a few counts. The chain combines TRBV24-1 with TRBJ2-3, with a tentative D call TRBD2 (6 bases). The CDR3 extends over 14 amino acids. Between the trimmed V and J ends, which lost 3 bases and 6 bases, there was a span of 12 bases. Germline lookup yields CDR1 KGHDR and CDR2 SFDVKD. The CDR3 protein is CATSDPSGRDTQYF. CDR3 DNA sequence: TGTGCCACCAGTGATCCGTCAGGGAGGGATACGCAGTATTTT.

In this sample, this clone turned up a few times. V and J are TRBV4-1 and TRBJ1-1, with 7 bases matching TRBD1. The germline CDR1 and CDR2 sequences are MGHRA and YSYEKL. V was clipped by 1 base and J by 3 bases; unmatched bases: 5. The length of the CDR3 is 15 residues. The CDR3 sequence: CASSQAGTADTEAFF. For the CDR3, the DNA is TGCGCCAGCAGCCAAGCCGGGACAGCCGACACTGAAGCTTTCTTT.

The genes are TRBV19 and TRBJ1-5; TRBD1 might be the D (5 bases). CDR1 and CDR2 from the germline V gene are LNHDA and SQIVND (reference sequence). The V end was cut by 3 bases, the J end by 6 bases, with 18 bases between. The length of the CDR3 is 16 residues. Here the CDR3 reads CASSIAQGAWSQPQHF. The CDR3 DNA is TGTGCCAGTAGTATTGCCCAGGGTGCTTGGAGTCAGCCCCAGCATTTT. The full variable domain, rest sourced from reference TRBV19 and TRBJ1-5, is DGGITQSPKYLFRKEGQNVTLSCEQNLNHDAMYWYRQDPGQGLRLIYYSQIVNDFQKGDIAEGYSVSREKKESFPLTVTSAQKNPTAFYLCASSIAQGAWSQPQHFGDGTRLSIL.

The sample holds a few counts of this clone. The rearrangement uses TRBV4-3 and TRBJ2-1; 10 nucleotides agree with TRBD2. Germline assignment: CDR1 LGHNA and CDR2 YSLEER. The V gene end was trimmed by 1 base and the J gene end by 3 bases; junction bases not matched to a gene: 3. The CDR3 consists of 16 residues. The CDR3 nucleotides read TGCGCCAGCAGCCAAGGGACTAGCGGAGACTACAATGAGCAGTTCTTC. Encoded protein: CASSQGTSGDYNEQFF.

This clone was observed a few times. V usage is TRBV5-5 and J usage is TRBJ1-1; D call uncertain. Germline V gives CDR1 SGHKS, CDR2 YYEKEE (reference sequence). The CDR3 contains 14 residues. V was pared by 3 bases and J by 0 bases, with 9 bases between. The DNA for the CDR3 is TGTGCCAGCAGCTCTGTCAGGTTGAACACTGAAGCTTTCTTT. It is translated as CASSSVRLNTEAFF.